This entry lists 21 T cell receptor beta chains sequenced from one sample in a study of blood T cell repertoires in COVID-19. The data were produced by immunoSEQ multiplex PCR, yet TCRdb's version contains in-frame clones alone and is incomplete. The repertoire has some 300,000 clones, more than 75% of them found once; the top ten carry 2% to 2.5%. The sample consisted of PBMCs or T cells enriched from blood (not recorded which). Receptor source: an older woman in a cohort exposed to, infected with or recovered from COVID-19 (not recorded which).

The chain carries TRBV6-5 and TRBJ1-2; D remains unclear. CDR1 and CDR2 from the germline V gene are MNHEY and SVGAGI. With 0 bases removed from V and 0 bases from J, the gap between germline ends came to 8 bases. CDR3 length equals 15 residues. Written as DNA, the CDR3 is TGTGCCAGCAGTTACTCGGGAGGGACTAACTATGGCTACACCTTC. This sequence encodes CASSYSGGTNYGYTF.

The chain has TRBV18 and TRBJ2-1, with 13 bases identical to TRBD2. Germline V CDR1 and CDR2: KGHSH, LQKENI. V lost 5 bases and J lost 8; bases outside the gene matches: 9. CDR3 size: 16 residues. CDR3 sequence reads: CASSVRTSGSSDEQFF. The CDR3 DNA follows: TGTGCCAGCTCAGTTCGGACTAGCGGGAGTTCTGATGAGCAGTTCTTC.

J is TRBJ2-2 and V is TRBV18; no clear D gene. The length of the CDR3 is 14 residues. V was shortened by 4 bases and J by 4 bases, with 10 bases between the two germline ends. Germline CDR1 and CDR2: KGHSH and LQKENI. In DNA, the CDR3 is TGTGCCAGCTCACTTTTAACGAGCACCGGGGAGCTGTTTTTT. Protein product: CASSLLTSTGELFF.

This chain uses TRBV18 with TRBJ2-7, with TRBD1 matching over 11 bases. CDR3 length: 14 residues. Germline V lookup: CDR1 KGHSH, CDR2 LQKENI. After removal of 6 bases from V and 3 bases from J, the junction contained 4 bases not matched to a gene. The CDR3 here is CASSRTGGFYEQYF. In DNA form, the CDR3 reads TGTGCCAGCTCGCGGACAGGGGGCTTCTACGAGCAGTACTTC.

This sequence joins TRBV18 and TRBJ1-3; 7 bases are a match to TRBD1. Germline CDR1 reads KGHSH; CDR2 reads LQKENI. Unmatched junction bases numbered 19, after V lost 2 bases and J lost 0 bases. The CDR3 consists of 21 residues. The CDR3 DNA is TGTGCCAGCTCACCAAGGGGGCCTTCACCGGGACAGACCTTCTCTGGAAACACCATATATTTT. Residues: CASSPRGPSPGQTFSGNTIYF.

This chain joins TRBV3-1 (or the pseudogene TRBV3-2) and TRBJ2-2; D remains unclear. Germline assignment: CDR1 LGHDT and CDR2 YNNKEL (reference sequence). Trimming took 1 base from V and 3 from J, leaving 15 bases between them. The CDR3 is 17 residues long. The CDR3, as DNA: TGTGCCAGCAGCCAAGGTGCAGGCAGCCGGTACACCGGGGAGCTGTTTTTT. Residues: CASSQGAGSRYTGELFF.

The chain recombines TRBV7-9 with TRBJ2-7; TRBD2 is a possible D gene (5 bases). CDR3 length: 15 amino acids. The germline CDR1 and CDR2 sequences are SEHNR and FQNEAQ (reference sequence). The V end lost 4 bases, the J end lost 2 bases, and 15 bases lay between the germline ends. The CDR3 spells CASSSLAGTTYEQYF. In DNA form, the CDR3 reads TGTGCCAGCAGCTCTCTTGCGGGTACCACCTACGAGCAGTACTTC.

The chain links TRBV2 to TRBJ2-7; 12 nucleotides align to TRBD2. The trim removed 6 bases at V and 9 bases at J, leaving 15 bases unmatched. The CDR3 runs to 16 residues. Per the germline V gene, CDR1 is SNHLY and CDR2 is FYNNEI. Here the CDR3 reads CASRATSGSLAVGQYF. CDR3 bases: TGTGCCAGCAGAGCGACTAGCGGGAGTCTCGCTGTCGGGCAGTACTTC.

The rearrangement joins TRBV11-2 to TRBJ2-7; TRBD1 agrees at 7 bases. Germline V gives CDR1 SGHAT, CDR2 FQNNGV. The J segment lost 0 bases and the V segment lost 5 bases, leaving 7 bases of the junction unmatched. CDR3 length equals 15 residues. The CDR3 spells CASSRQGSNSYEQYF. CDR3 sequence (DNA): TGTGCCAGCAGCCGACAGGGTTCTAACTCCTACGAGCAGTACTTC.

The gene calls are TRBV19 and TRBJ1-1, with TRBD1 matching 11 bases. CDR3 length: 15 residues. Trimming cost V 6 bases and J 2 bases; bases outside gene matches: 5. The germline V gene encodes CDR1 LNHDA and CDR2 SQIVND (reference sequence). The CDR3 loop is CASRGQGVRNTEAFF. CDR3 coding DNA: TGTGCCAGTAGGGGACAGGGGGTGCGAAACACTGAAGCTTTCTTT.

The V and J genes are TRBV7-3 and TRBJ2-1; D is perhaps TRBD2 (6 bases). V lost 5 bases and J lost 0, with 20 bases in between. CDR1 is SGHTA and CDR2 is FQGTGA in the germline V gene. This CDR3 is built from 18 residues. CDR3 in DNA: TGTGCCAGCAGCCGGTATAGCGGTAGCCCATTCTCCTACAATGAGCAGTTCTTC. The encoded protein is CASSRYSGSPFSYNEQFF.

The CDR3 DNA sequence: TGTGCCAGCAGCGGCACCAGGAGGATTCTACCCTTACACTCCTACGAGCAGTACTTC. This translates into CASSGTRRILPLHSYEQYF. The J gene is TRBJ2-7, the V gene TRBV5-8; weak D call: TRBD2 (5 bases). V was pared by 4 bases and J by 0 bases, with 26 bases between. The CDR3 contains 19 residues. Germline-derived CDR1 and CDR2 are SGHTS and YDEGEE.

The rearrangement uses TRBV15 and TRBJ2-1; possibly TRBD2 for D (6 bases). V was shortened by 0 bases and J by 7 bases, with 19 bases between the two germline ends. Germline CDR1 reads LNHNV; CDR2 reads YYDKDF (reference sequence). The CDR3 is 17 residues long. The DNA for the CDR3 is TGTGCCACCAGCAGAGATCAAGGTGGGCTAGGAGGGAATGAGCAGTTCTTC. Translating it yields CATSRDQGGLGGNEQFF.

V and J are TRBV11-1 and TRBJ2-3, with 8 bases matching TRBD2. This CDR3 has 16 residues. Germline trimming cut 0 bases from V and 0 bases from J; bases unmatched to any gene: 2. Germline loops: CDR1 SGHAT, CDR2 FQDESV (reference sequence). The CDR3 DNA reads TGTGCCAGCAGCTTAGCACTAGCGGCTAGCACAGATACGCAGTATTTT. Protein sequence: CASSLALAASTDTQYF.

The rearrangement joins TRBV3-1 (or the pseudogene TRBV3-2) to TRBJ1-6; 8 bases align to TRBD1. The CDR3 is made up of 19 amino acids. CDR1 is LGHDT, CDR2 YNNKEL, per germline (reference sequence). The V and J ends lost 1 base and 5 bases, in that order; junction bases with no gene match: 13. The CDR3 reads CASSQGLDRGSGNNSPLHF. In nucleotides, the CDR3 is TGTGCCAGCAGCCAAGGCCTTGACAGGGGATCTGGGAATAATTCACCCCTCCACTTT.

V usage is TRBV6-1 and J usage is TRBJ2-1, with D possibly matching TRBD2 (6 bases). There are 13 residues in the CDR3. V shed 3 bases and J shed 10 bases, with 13 bases lying between them. Germline V gene data show CDR1 as MNHNS and CDR2 as SASEGT. This CDR3 is CASSERPGAEQFF. CDR3 DNA sequence: TGTGCCAGCAGTGAGAGACCGGGAGCAGAGCAGTTCTTC.

J is TRBJ1-1 and V is TRBV19, with 10 bases fitting TRBD1. V gave up 6 bases and J gave up 2 bases; unmatched junction bases: 6. This CDR3 is built from 15 residues. Germline CDR1 is LNHDA and CDR2 is SQIVND (reference sequence). In DNA form, the CDR3 reads TGTGCCAGTAGGGGCTGGGACAGGGGTAACACTGAAGCTTTCTTT. Residues: CASRGWDRGNTEAFF. Looking up the rest from reference TRBV19 and TRBJ1-1 gives the full variable domain: DGGITQSPKYLFRKEGQNVTLSCEQNLNHDAMYWYRQDPGQGLRLIYYSQIVNDFQKGDIAEGYSVSREKKESFPLTVTSAQKNPTAFYLCASRGWDRGNTEAFFGQGTRLTVV.

The gene calls are TRBV28 and TRBJ2-5; D is possibly TRBD2 (6 bases). There are 13 residues in the CDR3. The germline V gene has CDR1 MDHEN and CDR2 SYDVKM. Trimming pared 5 bases from V and 4 bases from J, leaving 11 bases between. CDR3 nucleotide sequence: TGTGCCAGCAGTGGGAGGCGTGGAGAGACCCAGTACTTC. Its protein is CASSGRRGETQYF.

The CDR3 loop reads CASSQERREGETQYF. The CDR3 nucleotides are TGTGCCAGCAGCCAAGAGCGGAGGGAAGGGGAGACCCAGTACTTC. The chain combines TRBV3-1 (or the pseudogene TRBV3-2) with TRBJ2-5, with a tentative D call TRBD2 (6 bases). V was cut by 0 bases and J by 5 bases, with 13 bases left in between. The CDR3 is 15 residues long. Germline V gene sequence: CDR1 LGHDT, CDR2 YNNKEL (reference sequence).

The V and J genes are TRBV6-2 or TRBV6-3 and TRBJ2-7; TRBD1 matches at 8 bases. V shed 2 bases, J shed 5 bases, and the junction held 5 bases outside the gene matches. CDR1 MNHEY and CDR2 SVGEGT come from the germline V gene. The CDR3 extends over 14 amino acids. CDR3 in amino acids: CASSYVQGVDEQYF. CDR3 bases: TGTGCCAGCAGTTACGTACAGGGGGTCGACGAGCAGTACTTC.

V gene TRBV29-1 combines with J gene TRBJ2-1, with TRBD1 matching 9 bases. Trimming at V came to 6 bases and at J to 8 bases, leaving 5 bases not matched to a gene. The CDR3 has 12 amino acids. Germline V CDR1 and CDR2: SQVTM, ANQGSEA. The CDR3 coding sequence is TGCAGCGTCGGGACAGGGTCCGATGAGCAGTTCTTC. Translation gives CSVGTGSDEQFF.